What follows describes a single T cell receptor beta chain. This clonotype showed up many times. This receptor's antigen is unknown. Base qualities were left out, and no much larger clone turns up one base away. These data originate in a study of early T cells in non-severe SARS-CoV-2 infection (dated by TCRdb to the early 2020s). For the study in its entirety: Because TCR sequencing relied on bulk RNA taken from unsorted whole blood, pairing of alpha and beta chains was not possible.

The germline V gene yields SGHAT for CDR1 and FQNNGV for CDR2. Taken from cysteine to phenylalanine, the CDR3 has 14 residues. Here the CDR3 DNA is all that survives: 42 bases in frame from base 1. V was cut back by 4 bases and J by 2 bases, leaving a gap of 12 bases between them. Points the paper makes about the study in general: VDJdb matching was skewed toward anti-spike CD8 responses and likely underestimated virus-specific expansions by missing private and CD4 specificities.

Set within a cohort of healthcare workers in London, UK, this nested case-control study involved weekly PCR testing of nasopharyngeal swabs along with blood sampling. Between 23 and 31 March 2020, the week of the UK lockdown, healthcare workers were enrolled and then followed up weekly for as long as 16 weeks. The library was produced with 5' RACE. The sample was run on a NextSeq 500. Unique molecular identifiers were attached to individual cDNA molecules in the TCR library protocol so that sequencing error and PCR bias could be corrected. TCR alpha and beta chains were both sequenced, and the abundances of alpha and beta sequences in each sample were closely correlated with each other. The original pipeline was this. Decombinator V4 was used to annotate the V gene, J gene and CDR3 of the TCR sequences. Expanded TCRs were defined as changing significantly between any two time points under a Poisson model with p below 0.0001. TCR abundances were normalised to the total number of TCRs sequenced per sample and expressed as counts per million. TRAV1-2 paired with TRAJ12, TRAJ20 or TRAJ33 defined MAIT TCRs, while TRAV10 paired with TRAJ18 defined iNKT TCRs. A search of VDJdb, accessed on 1 November 2021, was run for TCRs annotated to CMV, EBV and SARS-CoV-2, with TCRs annotated for multiple antigens excluded. TCRdb trimmed public reads at Q25 via fastp, called clones via MiXCR and kept in-frame beta chains. Rows are combined by CDR3 protein, so each entry shows the most common genes and DNA. Clone size and V and J calls follow TCRdb, not the original study. The sample table contains approximately 76,000 distinct CDR3 sequences; only one count was recorded for about an eighth of them. The leading ten clones occupy roughly 2.6% of the sample.

The sequenced material came from whole blood. Recombination linked TRBV11-2 to TRBJ2-7, with the D gene not confidently named. This sequence was found in an adult who was a healthcare worker with PCR-confirmed SARS-CoV-2 infection or an uninfected control (not recorded which). The CDR3 protein sequence reads: CASSSKAGPYEQYF. The bases are TGTGCCAGCAGCTCTAAAGCCGGCCCCTACGAGCAGTACTTC. The full variable domain, with segments outside the CDR3 supplied by the reference TRBV11-2 and TRBJ2-7 proteins, appears as EAGVAQSPRYKIIEKRQSVAFWCNPISGHATLYWYQQILGQGPKLLIQFQNNGVVDDSQLPKDRFSAERLKGVDSTLKIQPAKLEDSAVYLCASSSKAGPYEQYFGPGTRLTVT.